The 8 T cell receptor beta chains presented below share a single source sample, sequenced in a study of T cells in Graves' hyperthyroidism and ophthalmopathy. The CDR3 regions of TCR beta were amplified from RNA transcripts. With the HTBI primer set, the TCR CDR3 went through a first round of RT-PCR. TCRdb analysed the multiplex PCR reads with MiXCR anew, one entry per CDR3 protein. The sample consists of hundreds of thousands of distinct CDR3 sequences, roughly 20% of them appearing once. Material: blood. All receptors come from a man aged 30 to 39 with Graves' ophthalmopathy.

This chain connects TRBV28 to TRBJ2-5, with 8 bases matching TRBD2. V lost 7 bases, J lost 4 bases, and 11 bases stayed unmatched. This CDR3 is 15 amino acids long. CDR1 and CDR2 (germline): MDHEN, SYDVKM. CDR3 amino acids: CASTSLRGGGETQYF. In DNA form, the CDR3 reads TGTGCCAGCACCAGCCTCCGGGGGGGCGGAGAGACCCAGTACTTC.

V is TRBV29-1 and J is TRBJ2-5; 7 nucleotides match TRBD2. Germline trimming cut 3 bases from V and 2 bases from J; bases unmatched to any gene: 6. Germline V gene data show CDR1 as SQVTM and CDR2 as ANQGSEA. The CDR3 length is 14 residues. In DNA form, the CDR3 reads TGCAGCGTTGAGAGGGGTAGCGGGCAAGAGACCCAGTACTTC. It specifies CSVERGSGQETQYF.

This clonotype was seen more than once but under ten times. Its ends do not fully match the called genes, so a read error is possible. CDR3 amino acids: CAGSSGRGGANVLTF. CDR3 nucleotide sequence: TGTGCCGGGAGCTCCGGCAGGGGAGGGGCCAACGTCCTGACTTTC. V is TRBV30 and J is TRBJ2-6; tentatively, D is TRBD1 (6 bases). The germline CDR1 and CDR2 sequences are GTSNPN and SVGIG (reference sequence). The CDR3 runs to 15 residues.

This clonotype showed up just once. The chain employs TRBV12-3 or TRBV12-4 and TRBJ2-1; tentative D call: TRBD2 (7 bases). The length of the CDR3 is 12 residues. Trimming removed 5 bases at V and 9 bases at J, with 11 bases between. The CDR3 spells CASSMGGLEQFF. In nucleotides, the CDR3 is TGTGCCAGCAGTATGGGGGGGCTTGAGCAGTTCTTC.

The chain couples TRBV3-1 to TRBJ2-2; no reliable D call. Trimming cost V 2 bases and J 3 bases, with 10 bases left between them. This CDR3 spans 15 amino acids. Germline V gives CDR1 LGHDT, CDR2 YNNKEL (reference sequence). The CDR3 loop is CASSQILGHTGELFF. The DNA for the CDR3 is TGTGCCAGCAGCCAAATTCTCGGACACACCGGGGAGCTGTTTTTT.

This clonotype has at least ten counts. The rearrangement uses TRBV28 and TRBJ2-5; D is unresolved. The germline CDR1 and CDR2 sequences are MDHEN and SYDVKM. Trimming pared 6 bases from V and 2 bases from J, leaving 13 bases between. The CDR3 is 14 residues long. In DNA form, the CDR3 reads TGTGCCAGCAGAGTGATGGGTACGCAAGAGACCCAGTACTTC. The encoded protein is CASRVMGTQETQYF.

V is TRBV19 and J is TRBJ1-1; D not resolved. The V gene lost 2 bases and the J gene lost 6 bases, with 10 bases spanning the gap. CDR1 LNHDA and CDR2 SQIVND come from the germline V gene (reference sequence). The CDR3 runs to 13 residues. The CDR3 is CASSISSVAEAFF. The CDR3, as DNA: TGTGCCAGTAGTATAAGTTCTGTCGCTGAAGCTTTCTTT.

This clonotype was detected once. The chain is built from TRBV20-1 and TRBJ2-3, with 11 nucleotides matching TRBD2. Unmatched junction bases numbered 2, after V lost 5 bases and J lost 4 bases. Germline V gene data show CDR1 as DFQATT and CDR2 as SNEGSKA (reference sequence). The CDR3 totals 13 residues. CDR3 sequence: CSAPLAGADTQYF. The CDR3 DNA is TGCAGTGCTCCACTAGCGGGAGCAGATACGCAGTATTTT.